These 13 T cell receptor beta chains came from one sample sequenced in a study of blood T cell repertoires in COVID-19. Sequenced by immunoSEQ multiplex PCR; TCRdb stores in-frame clones only, minus some. The sample yields 250,000 to 350,000 clones, 90% seen once. Specimen: PBMCs or T cells enriched from blood (not recorded which). The origin of the receptors is a woman younger than 30 with acute COVID-19.

The chain is built from TRBV5-4 and TRBJ2-3; D possibly corresponds to TRBD2 (6 bases). Germline-derived CDR1 and CDR2 are SGHNT and YYREEE (reference sequence). This CDR3 contains 15 residues. V was pared by 0 bases and J by 0 bases, with 8 bases between. The CDR3 DNA reads as TGTGCCAGCAGCTTGGTGGAGGGTAGCACAGATACGCAGTATTTT. Amino acid sequence: CASSLVEGSTDTQYF.

The chain has TRBV5-8 and TRBJ1-3; 9 bases are shared with TRBD1. CDR1 is SGHTS and CDR2 is YDEGEE in the germline V gene. CDR3 length: 14 residues. V was clipped by 3 bases and J by 4 bases; unmatched bases: 2. Here the CDR3 reads CASSYGTGGNTIYF. CDR3 DNA sequence: TGTGCCAGCAGCTACGGGACAGGGGGAAACACCATATATTTT.

The chain joins TRBV7-9 to TRBJ1-3; D unclear. V lost 5 bases to trimming and J lost 3 bases, with 20 bases between them. Per the germline V gene, CDR1 is SEHNR and CDR2 is FQNEAQ (reference sequence). CDR3 size: 17 residues. For the CDR3, the DNA is TGTGCCAGCAGCCCGCGTATCTCCGGGGAGAATGGAAACACCATATATTTT. Its translation: CASSPRISGENGNTIYF.

V is TRBV5-1 and J is TRBJ2-3; tentatively, D is TRBD2 (6 bases). Trimming removed 1 base from V and 3 bases from J, with 15 bases in between. The CDR3 consists of 16 residues. Germline CDR1 and CDR2: SGHRS and YFSETQ. The CDR3 here is CASSLLATTATDTQYF. The CDR3 DNA is TGCGCCAGCAGCTTGCTAGCGACAACGGCAACAGATACGCAGTATTTT.

The chain combines TRBV18 with TRBJ2-7; the match to TRBD1 covers 7 bases. The V segment lost 2 bases and the J segment 4 bases; nucleotides outside the gene matches: 11. Per the germline V gene, CDR1 is KGHSH and CDR2 is LQKENI. The CDR3 consists of 16 residues. This chain's CDR3 is CASSPIRGAGGYEQYF. The CDR3 DNA reads as TGTGCCAGCTCACCAATCCGGGGCGCAGGGGGTTACGAGCAGTACTTC.

J is TRBJ2-4 and V is TRBV11-1; D perhaps matches TRBD1 (6 bases). CDR1 is SGHAT, CDR2 FQDESV, per germline (reference sequence). V shed 7 bases and J shed 8 bases, with 18 bases lying between them. The CDR3 spans 14 residues. CDR3 sequence reads: CASTAEGGSDIQYF. The CDR3 DNA reads as TGTGCCAGCACCGCGGAAGGGGGTTCGGACATTCAGTACTTC.

V is TRBV15 and J is TRBJ2-3; 8 bases align to TRBD2. The CDR3 has 13 amino acids. Germline CDR1 is LNHNV and CDR2 is YYDKDF (reference sequence). J was trimmed by 3 bases and V by 8 bases; bases with no gene match: 4. CDR3 region: CATVAGYTDTQYF. The CDR3 DNA reads TGTGCCACCGTAGCGGGATATACAGATACGCAGTATTTT.

V usage is TRBV19 and J usage is TRBJ1-5, with D uncertain. Trimming shortened V by 1 base and J by 0 bases, and 7 bases separated the two germline ends. Looked up from germline, CDR1 is LNHDA and CDR2 is SQIVND (reference sequence). The CDR3 is made up of 15 amino acids. The CDR3 bases are TGTGCCAGTAGTATAGCCAGTTATAGCAATCAGCCCCAGCATTTT. Protein: CASSIASYSNQPQHF.

For the CDR3, the DNA is TGTGCCAGTAGTGTAGGGGGGCGCACAGATACGCAGTATTTT. Translating gives CASSVGGRTDTQYF. The rearrangement uses TRBV19 and TRBJ2-3; D might be TRBD1 or TRBD2, each matching 6 bases. In germline, CDR1 is LNHDA, CDR2 SQIVND (reference sequence). Trimming shortened V by 5 bases and J by 1 base, and 10 bases separated the two germline ends. This CDR3 has 14 residues.

CDR3 amino acids: CASRNSGTDTQYF. DNA of the CDR3: TGTGCCAGCAGGAATAGCGGAACAGATACGCAGTATTTT. The V and J genes are TRBV25-1 and TRBJ2-3; possibly TRBD2 for D (6 bases). Germline CDR1 reads MGHDK; CDR2 reads SYGVNS. The CDR3 has 13 amino acids. V lost 6 bases to trimming and J lost 3 bases, with 10 bases between them.

The chain recombines TRBV6-2 or TRBV6-3 with TRBJ2-1, with 13 bases fitting TRBD2. The CDR3 is 16 amino acids. Germline CDR1 is MNHEY and CDR2 is SVGEGT. After removal of 5 bases from V and 6 bases from J, the junction contained 7 bases not matched to a gene. The CDR3 protein is CASSRAGTSGTNEQFF. The CDR3 DNA reads TGTGCCAGCAGTAGGGCCGGGACTAGCGGGACCAATGAGCAGTTCTTC.

The J gene is TRBJ1-6, the V gene TRBV9, with D tentatively TRBD1 (5 bases). The CDR3 covers 15 residues. Trimming took off 0 bases at V and 5 bases at J, with 9 bases between the two ends. Germline V gene sequence: CDR1 SGDLS, CDR2 YYNGEE. The CDR3 DNA sequence: TGTGCCAGCAGCGTAGAGGCAGGGAATAATTCACCCCTCCACTTT. This encodes CASSVEAGNNSPLHF.

The V and J genes are TRBV27 and TRBJ1-6; 7 bases are shared with TRBD1. Germline-derived CDR1 and CDR2 are MNHEY and SMNVEV (reference sequence). V shed 5 bases and J 4 bases; nucleotides not matched to a gene: 5. The CDR3 totals 15 residues. CDR3 nucleotide sequence: TGTGCCAGCAGTACCCGACAGGGTTATAATTCACCCCTCCACTTT. It codes for CASSTRQGYNSPLHF.